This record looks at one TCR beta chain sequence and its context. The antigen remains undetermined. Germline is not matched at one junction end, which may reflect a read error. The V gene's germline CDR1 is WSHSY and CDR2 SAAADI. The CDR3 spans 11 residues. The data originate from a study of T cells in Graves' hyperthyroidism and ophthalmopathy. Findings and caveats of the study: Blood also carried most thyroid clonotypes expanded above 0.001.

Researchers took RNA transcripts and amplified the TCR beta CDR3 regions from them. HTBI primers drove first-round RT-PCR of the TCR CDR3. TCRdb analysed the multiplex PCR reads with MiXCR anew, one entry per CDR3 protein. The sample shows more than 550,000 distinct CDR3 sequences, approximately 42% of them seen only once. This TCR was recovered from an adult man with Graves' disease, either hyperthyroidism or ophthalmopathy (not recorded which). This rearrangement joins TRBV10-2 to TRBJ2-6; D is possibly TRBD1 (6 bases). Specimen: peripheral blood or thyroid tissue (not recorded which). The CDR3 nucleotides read TGCGCCAGCAGAACAGGGCGCACTGAAGCTTTC. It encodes CASRTGRTEAF.